The 17 T cell receptor beta chains given below trace back to one sample, sequenced in a study of T cells after yellow fever vaccination. TCRdb used MiXCR to reprocess the 5' RACE reads, holding one entry per CDR3 protein. In the table there are 300,000 to 400,000 distinct CDR3 sequences, about 4% of which are singletons. Specimen: PBMCs, collected 5 days after the yellow fever booster vaccination. Receptor source: a man aged 18 to 29 who received the YFV17D yellow fever vaccine.

The rearrangement links TRBV7-2 to TRBJ1-2; D perhaps matches TRBD1 (5 bases). Germline lookup yields CDR1 SGHTA and CDR2 FQGNSA. V shed 0 bases and J shed 4 bases, with 9 bases lying between them. The CDR3 spans 14 residues. The CDR3 protein is CASSLASGTYGYTF. The CDR3 region has the DNA TGTGCCAGCAGCTTAGCTTCGGGGACCTATGGCTACACCTTC.

This clonotype was recorded many times. The J gene is TRBJ2-7, the V gene TRBV9; the D is unclear. Germline CDR1 SGDLS, CDR2 YYNGEE. The CDR3 covers 14 residues. Trimming cost V 2 bases and J 12 bases, with 21 bases left between them. The CDR3 bases are TGTGCCAGCAGCGTTCGTGGTTGGGTGGTTTTTTGGTACTTC. Its protein is CASSVRGWVVFWYF.

In this sample, this clonotype turned up many times. The chain links TRBV14 to TRBJ2-5; 7 bases fit TRBD2. CDR3 length: 14 amino acids. The trim removed 4 bases at V and 3 bases at J, leaving 5 bases unmatched. Per germline, CDR1 SGHDN and CDR2 FVKESK. This CDR3 is CASSPWGGEETQYF. CDR3 bases: TGTGCCAGCAGCCCCTGGGGAGGGGAAGAGACCCAGTACTTC.

This clonotype came up a few times. This sequence joins TRBV6-2 or TRBV6-3 and TRBJ2-6; D not resolved. The germline V gene has CDR1 MNHEY and CDR2 SVGEGT. The CDR3 totals 15 residues. The V and J ends lost 6 bases and 0 bases respectively, with 9 bases between them. The CDR3 region has the DNA TGTGCCAGCAGAATGGGCCCCTCTGGGGCCAACGTCCTGACTTTC. It encodes CASRMGPSGANVLTF.

The table lists this clonotype with a few counts. J is TRBJ2-1 and V is TRBV2; D perhaps matches TRBD1 (6 bases). The CDR3 runs 15 residues. V gave up 8 bases and J gave up 1 base, with 15 bases separating them. Germline V gives CDR1 SNHLY, CDR2 FYNNEI. The CDR3 coding sequence is TGTGCCAGCTCAGGGGACAATCCTTCCTACAATGAGCAGTTCTTC. This sequence encodes CASSGDNPSYNEQFF.

In its sample, this clonotype was seen many times. The V and J genes are TRBV5-1 and TRBJ2-3, with D uncertain. The CDR3 runs to 11 residues. Germline CDR1 is SGHRS and CDR2 is YFSETQ. Trimming left V 4 bases short and J 3 bases short, with 3 bases between. CDR3 sequence (DNA): TGCGCCAGCAGCGTTACAGATACGCAGTATTTT. It yields the protein CASSVTDTQYF.

For this clonotype: The junction shows a germline mismatch at one end, possibly a read error. The chain uses TRBV6-5 and TRBJ1-1; D is unresolved. Germline values: CDR1 MNHEY, CDR2 SVGAGI. This CDR3 comprises 12 residues. CDR3 residues: CASSYYGTEVFF. CDR3 nucleotides: TGTGCCAGCAGTTACTACGGAACGGAAGTTTTCTTT.

This clonotype was seen only a few times. This sequence joins TRBV30 and TRBJ2-7; 9 positions agree with TRBD1. Germline V CDR1 and CDR2: GTSNPN, SVGIG (reference sequence). Losses at the gene ends were 2 bases for V and 4 bases for J; bases not matched to a gene: 9. The CDR3 covers 15 residues. CDR3 nucleotides: TGTGCCTGGAGTAGGTTGAGACAGGGGGGATACGAGCAGTACTTC. It encodes CAWSRLRQGGYEQYF.

This clonotype has more than one count but fewer than ten. V usage is TRBV5-4 and J usage is TRBJ2-4; unclear D gene. The V gene lost 4 bases and the J gene lost 0 bases, with 14 bases spanning the gap. Looked up from germline, CDR1 is SGHNT and CDR2 is YYREEE (reference sequence). This CDR3 contains 16 residues. CDR3 coding DNA: TGTGCCAGCAGCCCCGACAACACAATAGCCAAAAACATTCAGTACTTC. This sequence encodes CASSPDNTIAKNIQYF.

V and J are TRBV3-1 and TRBJ1-1; D remains unclear. CDR1 LGHDT and CDR2 YNNKEL come from the germline V gene (reference sequence). V was cut by 0 bases and J by 7 bases, with 6 bases left in between. CDR3 length: 12 residues. The CDR3 DNA reads TGTGCCAGCAGCCAAGATTCGGATGAAGCTTTCTTT. It is translated as CASSQDSDEAFF.

This clonotype was seen a handful of times. This chain joins TRBV12-3 or TRBV12-4 and TRBJ2-2; the D gene is possibly TRBD1 (6 bases). The germline V and J ends were trimmed by 6 bases and 4 bases, with 18 bases remaining between them. The CDR3 extends over 16 amino acids. In nucleotides, the CDR3 is TGTGCCAGCAGCGGACAGACAACAATGCTCACCGGGGAGCTGTTTTTT. It translates to CASSGQTTMLTGELFF.

The genes are TRBV12-3 or TRBV12-4 and TRBJ1-2, with TRBD1 matching over 7 bases. Unmatched junction bases numbered 5, after V lost 4 bases and J lost 9 bases. The length of the CDR3 is 12 residues. For the CDR3, the DNA is TGTGCCAGCAGTTCGCGACAGGGAAGCTACACCTTC. This codes for CASSSRQGSYTF.

The chain employs TRBV11-2 and TRBJ2-5; the match to TRBD2 covers 10 bases. Germline loops: CDR1 SGHAT, CDR2 FQNNGV. V shed 3 bases and J 1 base; nucleotides not matched to a gene: 8. The CDR3 runs to 17 residues. CDR3 DNA: TGTGCCAGCAGCTTCTCCCCAGCGGGGGGGTTCCAAGAGACCCAGTACTTC. Translated: CASSFSPAGGFQETQYF.

This chain joins TRBV10-2 and TRBJ2-7; D is uncertain. Germline CDR1 is WSHSY and CDR2 is SAAADI. Trimming shortened V by 2 bases and J by 4 bases, and 9 bases separated the two germline ends. The CDR3 loop spans 13 amino acids. The chain's CDR3 is CASSEGSRYEQYV. CDR3 coding DNA: TGCGCCAGCAGTGAGGGCTCCAGGTACGAGCAGTACGTC.

This clonotype was found many times. The chain carries TRBV20-1 and TRBJ2-2, with TRBD1 matching over 7 bases. Germline V gives CDR1 DFQATT, CDR2 SNEGSKA (reference sequence). There are 14 residues in the CDR3. V lost 0 bases and J lost 4; bases outside the gene matches: 2. In DNA form, the CDR3 reads TGCAGTGCTAGAGAAGAGGGGGCCACCGGGGAGCTGTTTTTT. It yields the protein CSAREEGATGELFF.

The chain links TRBV10-1 to TRBJ2-1; possible D gene TRBD1, 5 bases. The CDR3 extends over 13 amino acids. Trimming shortened V by 2 bases and J by 4 bases, and 6 bases separated the two germline ends. Germline-derived CDR1 and CDR2 are WNHNN and SYGVQD (reference sequence). The CDR3 region is CASSEDSYNEQFF. The CDR3 nucleotides read TGCGCCAGCAGTGAGGACAGTTACAATGAGCAGTTCTTC.

The chain uses TRBV27 and TRBJ1-5, with a possible D match to TRBD1 (5 bases). This CDR3 has 14 residues. Trimming took off 3 bases at V and 5 bases at J, with 11 bases between the two ends. Germline V lookup: CDR1 MNHEY, CDR2 SMNVEV (reference sequence). The CDR3 DNA reads as TGTGCCAGCAGTTTGGCGGGGCTGGATCAGCCCCAGCATTTT. Amino acids: CASSLAGLDQPQHF.